Included here is one T cell receptor (beta chain) sequence, with context. Its cognate antigen has yet to be identified. Base qualities are not provided; no much larger clone lies one nucleotide away. Other DNA sequences within the sample encode an identical CDR3. This entry is derived from a study of shared clonotypes between healthy human individuals (TCRdb year 2020). With regard to the full study: A couple of women and a few men aged 18 to 49 years were included in the cohort. For each donor, CD4 naive and CD4 memory were each given three plates, CD8 naive was given two plates, and CD8 memory was given one plate. To estimate repertoire size and how much clonotype sharing occurs between individuals, the study deeply sequenced the blood TCR repertoires of five healthy adults. To increase sequencing depth and limit assay-specific biases, different laboratories used diverse techniques to prepare libraries and sequence TCR repertoires. Per donor, leukapheresis produced somewhere between about 0.9 and 10 billion PBMCs. Broad study findings and their caveats: Pairwise subsampling led to the expectation that sequencing depth would affect the degree of clonotype sharing among donors. Because the study included only a small number of donors, the genetic and exposure-history diversity represented was limited. Estimated clonotype richness was generally larger for naive than for memory subsets. Sampling was restricted to blood, and TCR repertoires in tissues likely differ from the TCR repertoires found in blood. Even with the large sequencing depth, rarefaction of the sorted-subset datasets indicated that sequencing was incomplete. Clonotypes shared by all four sorted-subset donors showed higher generation probabilities than non-shared clonotypes. When a handful of donors were compared, the shared fraction of clonotypes was about 5% for naive CD4, 3.5% to 4% for naive CD8, more than 2% for memory CD4, and 0.35% to 0.5% for memory CD8.

The CDR3 starts with the cysteine, ends with the phenylalanine, and has 11 residues. Only the CDR3 portion is preserved as DNA: 33 bases, with reading frame beginning at the first base. From the germline V gene, CDR1 is MDHEN and CDR2 is SYDVKM. The junction shows trimming of 3 bases on V and 4 bases on J, plus 4 bases between the germline ends. Using the deep immunoSEQ assay, TCR CDR3 regions were amplified from genomic DNA by multiplex PCR. Extracted genomic DNA from each cell subset was spread evenly across all wells of several immunoSEQ 96-well plates, with each plate serving as a replicate. Each replicate PCR for sorted subsets received around 210 ng genomic DNA, equal to 28,000 or so T cell genomes. Purified libraries were measured with a Qubit 3.0 fluorometer, size-checked on a Bioanalyzer 2100, and measured again with the KAPA Library Quantification kit. Every immunoSEQ 96-well plate was sequenced on a separate single-read 150-cycle Illumina NextSeq 550 flow cell. The paper's processing steps were these. The immunoSEQ output contained only junctional sequences without quality scores, so filtering could not match that applied to full-length reads. Sequences were annotated with PyIR, a Python wrapper for IgBLAST v1.9, using IMGT germline references to assign V/J genes and CDR3. Reads with weak V/J assignments (E-value above 1e-6), missing CDR3, stop codons, out-of-frame junctions, or ambiguous translated residues were removed. V3J clonotypes were defined as sequences sharing an identical inferred V gene, J gene, and CDR3 amino acid sequence. Percentage overlap between repertoires was calculated by dividing the number of shared unique clonotypes by the size of the smaller repertoire. RTK rarefaction, the Chao1 estimator, and Recon v2.1 estimates of unobserved clonotypes were used to assess repertoire richness. For all TCRbeta clonotypes obtained by the gDNA method from four donors, generation probabilities were computed with OLGA. Not all clones reach the TCRdb copy of this immuneACCESS table, which keeps in-frame sequences only. Checked studies attribute under half of the gap to unresolved V genes and leave the rest unexplained. V, J and clone size reflect that table, while D and trimming were determined from the DNA. The sample records about 1.1 million clones, around 78% of which are singletons. In total, the top ten clones hold under 0.65% of the sample.

The donors were healthy, HIV-negative adults with no recently reported acute infections or vaccinations. Only Caucasian adults living in Nashville, Tennessee, USA were represented among the donors. CD4+ T cells were enriched by magnetic negative selection; naive cells were then positively selected on CD45RA, and the negative fraction formed the memory subset. Blood was collected by leukapheresis, and PBMCs were isolated by Ficoll-Histopaque density gradient centrifugation and then cryopreserved in liquid nitrogen vapor phase. Purity and quantity of every magnetically sorted T cell population were checked by analytical flow cytometry. Genomic DNA was isolated from each sorted fraction and quantified by UV absorbance on a Nanodrop 2000c.

Sample: memory CD4+ T cells from PBMCs. The cell subset or site tag for this specimen amounts to: CD45RA-negative fraction. Recombination linked TRBV28 to TRBJ2-7, with no reliable assignment of the D segment. The sequence was collected from a man aged 18-30 years in good health. Some clones in this sample may be carry-over from other donors' samples. This receptor has the CDR3 CASSLGYEQYF. In nucleotide form, the sequence is TGTGCCAGCAGTTTGGGGTACGAGCAGTACTTC.